The entry that follows covers one T cell receptor (beta chain) sequence. The antigen remains unidentified. The method was immunoSEQ multiplex PCR; TCRdb's version includes in-frame clones alone and lacks a portion of them. Among a few thousand clones listed, about 25% were seen once. The sample originates from a study of T cells in localized non-small cell lung cancer. From germline, CDR1 is SGHDN and CDR2 FVKESK. V lost 2 bases and J 1 base, leaving 14 bases between the germline ends. The CDR3 sequence is 16 residues long. Points from the study as a whole: Sequence data derive from only one tumor region, so heterogeneity remains possible. With higher T cell density in blood came longer overall survival. Within adjacent lung there appeared a median about 54 of the top 100 tumor clones.

The receptor was isolated from a female donor older than 55 with stage I lung adenocarcinoma. The chain uses TRBV14 and TRBJ2-5; D is uncertain. Sequencing used lung tumor tissue, obtained before any cancer treatment. CDR3 nucleotides: TGTGCCAGCAGCCAAAGGTCGAGCGACCTCCAAGAGACCCAGTACTTC. Amino acids: CASSQRSSDLQETQYF.